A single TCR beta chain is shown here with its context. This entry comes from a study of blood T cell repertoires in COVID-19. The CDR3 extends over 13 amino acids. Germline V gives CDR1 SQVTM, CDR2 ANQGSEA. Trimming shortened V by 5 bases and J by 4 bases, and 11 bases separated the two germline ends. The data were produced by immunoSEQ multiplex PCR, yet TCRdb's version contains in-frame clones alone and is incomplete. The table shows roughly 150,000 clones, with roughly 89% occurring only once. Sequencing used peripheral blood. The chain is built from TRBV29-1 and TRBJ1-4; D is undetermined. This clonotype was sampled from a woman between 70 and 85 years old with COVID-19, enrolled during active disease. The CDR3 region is CSVSSGFNEKLFF. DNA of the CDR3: TGCAGCGTTTCCTCCGGGTTTAATGAAAAACTGTTTTTT.